This T cell receptor beta chain was recovered during a study of shared clonotypes between healthy human individuals (TCRdb year 2020). Notes on the research overall: The cohort included three men and two women between 18 and 49 years of age. Per donor, three plates each were used for CD4 naive and CD4 memory, two for CD8 naive, and one for CD8 memory. To increase sequencing depth and limit assay-specific biases, different laboratories used diverse techniques to prepare libraries and sequence TCR repertoires. Each donor's leukapheresis produced roughly between roughly 0.9 and 9 billion PBMCs. To estimate repertoire size and how much clonotype sharing occurs between individuals, the study deeply sequenced the blood TCR repertoires of about 5 healthy adults. The paper as a whole reports these results and caveats: The small number of donors limited the genetic and exposure-history diversity represented. Pairwise subsampling indicated that sequencing depth was expected to affect the degree of clonotype sharing among donors. Roughly 5.2% of naive CD4, around 3.6% of naive CD8, roughly 2.4% of memory CD4, and approximately 0.4% of memory CD8 clonotypes were shared across several donors. Naive subsets generally had larger estimated clonotype richness than memory subsets did. Even with the large sequencing depth, rarefaction of the sorted-subset datasets indicated that sequencing was incomplete. Sampling was restricted to blood, and TCR repertoires in tissues likely differ from the TCR repertoires found in blood. Clonotypes shared by all four sorted-subset donors showed higher generation probabilities than non-shared clonotypes.

TCR CDR3 regions were amplified from genomic DNA by multiplex PCR using the deep immunoSEQ assay. For each cell subset, the extracted genomic DNA was distributed evenly across all wells of several immunoSEQ 96-well plates, and each plate served as one replicate. For sorted subsets, approximately 210 ng of genomic DNA, equivalent to 25,000 to 35,000 T cell genomes, went into each replicate PCR. Purified libraries were quantified with a Qubit 3.0 fluorometer, sized on a Bioanalyzer 2100, and re-quantified with the KAPA Library Quantification kit. Every immunoSEQ 96-well plate was sequenced on a separate single-read 150-cycle Illumina NextSeq 550 flow cell. Regarding the original processing steps: Because only junctional sequences without quality scores were contained in the immunoSEQ output, filtering matching that applied to full-length reads could not be performed. Sequences were annotated with PyIR, a Python wrapper for IgBLAST v1.9, using IMGT germline references to assign V/J genes and CDR3. Any read was removed if the V/J assignment was weak (E-value above 1e-6), the CDR3 was missing, or the read contained stop codons, out-of-frame junctions, or ambiguous translated residues. V3J clonotypes were defined by identical inferred V gene, J gene, and CDR3 amino acid sequence. Percentage overlap between repertoires was calculated by dividing the number of shared unique clonotypes by the size of the smaller repertoire. RTK rarefaction, the Chao1 estimator, and Recon v2.1 estimates of unobserved clonotypes were used to assess repertoire richness. Generation probabilities were computed with OLGA for all TCRbeta clonotypes obtained by the gDNA method from several donors. TCRdb stores this immuneACCESS table with in-frame sequences only. Part of the clones is absent; in the studies checked, under half of the shortfall reflects unresolved V genes, and no reason is known for the rest. V and J calls and clone size follow that table, whereas D and trimming were derived from the DNA. The sample table lists approximately 1.5 million clones, approximately 98.5% of them with a count of one. The ten biggest clones cover roughly 0.35% of the sample.

The donors were healthy, HIV-negative adults with no recently reported acute infections or vaccinations. All donors were Caucasian adults living in Nashville, Tennessee, USA. CD4+ T cells were enriched by magnetic negative selection; naive cells were then positively selected on CD45RA, and the negative fraction formed the memory subset. After blood collection by leukapheresis, PBMCs were isolated using Ficoll-Histopaque density gradient centrifugation and then cryopreserved in the vapor phase of liquid nitrogen. Analytical flow cytometry was used to check the purity and quantity of each magnetically sorted T cell population. Each sorted fraction had its genomic DNA isolated and then quantified by UV absorbance on a Nanodrop 2000c. Via the germline V gene (reference sequence), CDR1 is SGHNT and CDR2 YYREEE. The V end gives up 1 base and the J end 4 bases, leaving 7 bases in the junction not matched to a gene. Counted from cysteine to phenylalanine, this CDR3 has 15 amino acids. Here the CDR3 DNA is all that survives: 45 bases in frame from base 1.

In the case of this clone: There is no known antigen for this receptor. Within one base of it there is no much larger clone, and no base qualities were kept.

This receptor chain uses TRBV5-4 and TRBJ1-2, with 7 bases matching TRBD1. This clonotype was obtained from a man aged 30 to 39 in good health. The sample comprised naive CD4+ T cells sorted from blood. The cell subset or site label of this sample denotes: CD45RA+ positively selected. The sequence in DNA is TGTGCCAGCAGCTTGCGGGCAGGGGGGAGCTATGGCTACACCTTC. The translation is CASSLRAGGSYGYTF.